Each of the 26 T cell receptor beta chains below was sequenced from the same sample in a study of CD8+CD57+ T cells in acquired aplastic anemia. Selection for sequencing was limited to patients who had shown CD8+CD57+ cell expansion by flow cytometry. TCR beta VDJ and CDR3 were profiled, and genomic DNA was the template. Each CDR3 protein gets one entry after TCRdb re-called the reads with MiXCR. This sample has a few hundred thousand distinct CDR3 sequences, with around a third found just once. Material for sequencing was sorted CD4+, CD8+, or CD8+CD57+ T cells (not recorded which) from PBMCs. These TCRs come from a human donor with aplastic anemia.

In this sample, this clonotype turned up a few times. V and J are TRBV25-1 and TRBJ2-3; 9 bases map to TRBD1. Germline assignment: CDR1 MGHDK and CDR2 SYGVNS. J was trimmed by 3 bases and V by 4 bases; bases with no gene match: 8. This CDR3 spans 16 amino acids. CDR3 loop: CASSAQTGGKTDTQYF. In DNA, the CDR3 is TGTGCCAGCAGTGCACAGACAGGGGGTAAAACAGATACGCAGTATTTT.

A few counts support this clonotype. The V and J genes are TRBV30 and TRBJ1-5, with D possibly TRBD1 on 6 matching bases. V lost 3 bases to trimming and J lost 1 base, with 13 bases between them. Germline CDR1 and CDR2: GTSNPN and SVGIG (reference sequence). This CDR3 has 15 residues. CDR3 region: CAWSRGGLSNQPQHF. The CDR3 region has the DNA TGTGCCTGGAGCCGAGGGGGTCTAAGCAATCAGCCCCAGCATTTT.

This clonotype was observed at least ten times. The chain carries TRBV7-9 and TRBJ2-7; D is ambiguous. Germline V gene data show CDR1 as SEHNR and CDR2 as FQNEAQ (reference sequence). The CDR3 consists of 15 residues. V lost 2 bases and J lost 9, with 20 bases in between. The chain's CDR3 is CASSLYVGDTLSQYF. The DNA of the CDR3 is TGTGCCAGCAGCTTATATGTAGGTGACACCCTTTCGCAGTACTTC.

The chain uses TRBV6-1 and TRBJ2-2; 8 positions match TRBD2. J gave up 3 bases and V 5 bases, and 11 bases lay outside the gene matches. CDR3 length: 17 residues. Germline loops: CDR1 MNHNS, CDR2 SASEGT. The CDR3 DNA reads as TGTGCCAGCAGTCCGACGGGACTAGTAGTCGACACCGGGGAGCTGTTTTTT. It translates to CASSPTGLVVDTGELFF.

This clonotype was seen many times. CDR3 loop: CASPAQGNSPLHF. CDR3 sequence (DNA): TGTGCCAGTCCCGCCCAGGGTAATTCACCCCTCCACTTT. The chain carries TRBV19 and TRBJ1-6; D might be TRBD1 (5 bases). Trimming removed 8 bases from V and 6 bases from J, with 11 bases in between. The CDR3 is 13 residues long. The germline V gene encodes CDR1 LNHDA and CDR2 SQIVND (reference sequence).

The genes are TRBV6-4 and TRBJ2-3, with D tentatively TRBD1 (6 bases). Germline loops: CDR1 MRHNA, CDR2 SNTAGT. Between the trimmed V and J ends, which lost 3 bases and 4 bases, there was a span of 11 bases. The CDR3 has 14 residues. The CDR3: CASSEMDSSDTQYF. In DNA, the CDR3 is TGTGCCAGCAGTGAGATGGACAGTTCAGATACGCAGTATTTT.

In its sample, this clonotype was seen a few times. CDR3 residues: CSARALEAGGRETQYF. In DNA, the CDR3 is TGCAGTGCTAGAGCACTGGAAGCGGGGGGGAGAGAGACCCAGTACTTC. The chain couples TRBV20-1 to TRBJ2-5; 10 bases fit TRBD2. CDR3 size: 16 residues. J lost 4 bases, V lost 1 base, and 9 bases had no gene match. CDR1 and CDR2 (germline): DFQATT, SNEGSKA (reference sequence).

This clonotype appeared a few times. V is TRBV7-3 and J is TRBJ2-2; D is uncertain. Trimming cost V 5 bases and J 3 bases, with 13 bases left between them. The CDR3 extends over 15 amino acids. Germline assignment: CDR1 SGHTA and CDR2 FQGTGA. The CDR3 DNA sequence: TGTGCCAGCAGCCAAGAAGACTCGTACACCGGGGAGCTGTTTTTT. It is translated as CASSQEDSYTGELFF. The entire variable domain, with the rest obtained from reference TRBV7-3 and TRBJ2-2, is as follows: GAGVSQTPSNKVTEKGKYVELRCDPISGHTALYWYRQSLGQGPEFLIYFQGTGAADDSGLPNDRFFAVRPEGSVSTLKIQRTERGDSAVYLCASSQEDSYTGELFFGEGSRLTVL.

The chain carries TRBV19 and TRBJ2-1; 10 nucleotides match TRBD1. Trimming at V came to 4 bases and at J to 5 bases, leaving 5 bases not matched to a gene. The CDR3 is 15 amino acids. Germline-derived CDR1 and CDR2 are LNHDA and SQIVND (reference sequence). The CDR3 protein is CASSTGGQGNNEQFF. In DNA, the CDR3 is TGTGCCAGTAGTACAGGGGGACAGGGGAACAATGAGCAGTTCTTC.

This clonotype came up a few times. A much bigger clone sits one base away, suggesting this may be a read error. The gene calls are TRBV11-2 and TRBJ1-2, with TRBD1 matching 8 bases. The CDR3 is 15 residues long. J gave up 6 bases and V 0 bases, and 6 bases lay outside the gene matches. CDR1 and CDR2 (germline): SGHAT, FQNNGV. CDR3 sequence: CASSLDGAGGDGYTF. CDR3 DNA: TGTGCCAGCAGCTTAGACGGGGCAGGGGGCGATGGCTACACCTTC.

This clonotype was seen a single time. V and J are TRBV10-3 and TRBJ2-7; TRBD2 matches 8 bases. V lost 6 bases, J lost 7 bases, and 8 bases stayed unmatched. The CDR3 sequence is 13 residues long. The germline gives CDR1 ENHRY, CDR2 SYGVKD. CDR3 amino acids: CAISGRARREQYF. CDR3 sequence (DNA): TGTGCCATCAGCGGGAGGGCCCGTCGGGAGCAGTACTTC.

This clonotype was observed at least ten times. This sequence joins TRBV24-1 and TRBJ2-3; D remains unclear. CDR1 and CDR2 (germline): KGHDR, SFDVKD. V lost 4 bases and J lost 2, with 9 bases in between. This CDR3 spans 14 amino acids. CDR3 nucleotides: TGTGCCACCAGTGACCGGACGGCCACAGATACGCAGTATTTT. Its translation: CATSDRTATDTQYF.

This clonotype was detected many times. This chain connects TRBV9 to TRBJ2-3; D may be TRBD2 (6 bases). Trimming removed 4 bases at V and 1 base at J, with 13 bases between. This CDR3 spans 15 amino acids. From germline, CDR1 is SGDLS and CDR2 YYNGEE. Here the CDR3 reads CASSPVGGGTDTQYF. The DNA of the CDR3 is TGTGCCAGCAGCCCCGTCGGGGGAGGCACAGATACGCAGTATTTT.

The rearrangement joins TRBV20-1 to TRBJ2-5, with D possibly matching TRBD2 (5 bases). The germline gives CDR1 DFQATT, CDR2 SNEGSKA (reference sequence). The germline V and J ends were trimmed by 5 bases and 5 bases, with 12 bases remaining between them. The CDR3 is made up of 12 amino acids. CDR3 coding DNA: TGCAGTGCTCCGGCCCCGGGGGAGACCCAGTACTTC. Its protein is CSAPAPGETQYF.

This clonotype was seen ten or more times. The J gene is TRBJ2-1, the V gene TRBV2; 7 bases are a match to TRBD1. V trimming: 5 bases; J trimming: 5 bases; junction bases outside the gene matches: 6. Germline V gene data show CDR1 as SNHLY and CDR2 as FYNNEI. The CDR3 sequence is 14 residues long. The CDR3 protein is CASSPQGVNNEQFF. CDR3 coding DNA: TGTGCCAGCAGTCCTCAGGGGGTCAACAATGAGCAGTTCTTC.

This clonotype has a single count. A read error may produce the germline difference seen at one junction end. The J gene is TRBJ2-3, the V gene TRBV7-9, with D perhaps TRBD2 (6 bases). Germline CDR1 SEHNR, CDR2 FQNEAQ (reference sequence). This CDR3 contains 15 residues. CDR3 sequence (DNA): TGTACCAGCAGCCGAGTCGCGGGGATCACAGATACGCAGTATTTT. It encodes CTSSRVAGITDTQYF.

This clonotype came up many times. The chain combines TRBV10-3 with TRBJ2-5; TRBD1 is a possible D gene (6 bases). The germline CDR1 and CDR2 sequences are ENHRY and SYGVKD. The CDR3 totals 13 residues. V shed 10 bases and J shed 2 bases, with 14 bases lying between them. The DNA for the CDR3 is TGTGCCACATGCCCGACAGGTCAAGAGACCCAGTACTTC. This gives the protein CATCPTGQETQYF.

A word on this clonotype: This may be a read error, as it is one base from a much larger clone. This chain links TRBV2 with TRBJ1-5, with D uncertain. From germline, CDR1 is SNHLY and CDR2 FYNNEI. The V and J ends lost 4 bases and 6 bases respectively, with 13 bases between them. This CDR3 region has 14 residues. The CDR3 is CASSATEVGQPQHF. In DNA form, the CDR3 reads TGTGCCAGCAGTGCCACTGAAGTCGGTCAGCCCCAGCATTTT.

CDR3 DNA: TGCAGTGCTAGAGATCGGTCTAGCGGGAGGGGTAGCTCCTACAATGAGCAGTTCTTC. Protein sequence: CSARDRSSGRGSSYNEQFF. The V gene is TRBV20-1, the J gene TRBJ2-1; 12 nucleotides agree with TRBD2. V shed 0 bases, J shed 0 bases, and the junction held 9 bases outside the gene matches. CDR3 length: 19 amino acids. Looked up from germline, CDR1 is DFQATT and CDR2 is SNEGSKA (reference sequence).

This clonotype was counted many times. The chain employs TRBV25-1 and TRBJ2-5; 12 bases align to TRBD2. Germline trimming cut 2 bases from V and 2 bases from J; bases unmatched to any gene: 6. This CDR3 region has 17 residues. Germline V gene data show CDR1 as MGHDK and CDR2 as SYGVNS. In DNA, the CDR3 is TGTGCCAGCAGTGAACCTAGCGGGGGGGACTCACAAGAGACCCAGTACTTC. It yields the protein CASSEPSGGDSQETQYF.

The J gene is TRBJ1-5, the V gene TRBV25-1; TRBD1 aligns across 7 bases. Germline V gene lookup returns CDR1 MGHDK and CDR2 SYGVNS. The CDR3 extends over 15 amino acids. The chain's CDR3 is CARESQGLGNQPQHF. The CDR3, as DNA: TGTGCTAGAGAGTCACAGGGGTTGGGCAATCAGCCCCAGCATTTT.

This clonotype was counted at least ten times. The CDR3 spells CATSENDRVGPDTQYF. The CDR3, as DNA: TGTGCCACCAGTGAAAACGACAGGGTTGGACCAGATACGCAGTATTTT. The chain combines TRBV24-1 with TRBJ2-3; 7 bases agree with TRBD1. Germline V gives CDR1 KGHDR, CDR2 SFDVKD. The CDR3 loop spans 16 amino acids. V lost 4 bases and J lost 4; bases outside the gene matches: 10.

The genes are TRBV19 and TRBJ1-5, with a weak D call TRBD1 (5 bases). Germline V gives CDR1 LNHDA, CDR2 SQIVND (reference sequence). V was cut by 7 bases and J by 7 bases, with 17 bases left in between. This CDR3 has 14 residues. The CDR3 is CASNMGRTVQPQHF. CDR3 nucleotide sequence: TGTGCCAGTAACATGGGGCGGACCGTCCAGCCCCAGCATTTT.

J is TRBJ2-6 and V is TRBV15; D gene unclear. V was cut by 5 bases and J by 15 bases, with 11 bases left in between. This CDR3 contains 11 residues. The germline CDR1 and CDR2 sequences are LNHNV and YYDKDF (reference sequence). CDR3 DNA: TGTGCCACCAGCGTGGGAACCGCCCTGACTTTC. Translated: CATSVGTALTF. The entire variable domain, with the rest obtained from reference TRBV15 and TRBJ2-6, is as follows: DAMVIQNPRYQVTQFGKPVTLSCSQTLNHNVMYWYQQKSSQAPKLLFHYYDKDFNNEADTPDNFQSRRPNTSFCFLDIRSPGLGDTAMYLCATSVGTALTFGAGSRLTVL.

In this sample, this clonotype turned up a few times. The chain carries TRBV6-1 and TRBJ2-7; 10 positions match TRBD2. Per germline, CDR1 MNHNS and CDR2 SASEGT. V lost 6 bases and J lost 7; bases outside the gene matches: 12. This CDR3 has 15 amino acids. The DNA of the CDR3 is TGTGCCAGCAGCCAAGGGCTAGCGGGAGTAGGGGAGCAGTACTTC. Amino acids: CASSQGLAGVGEQYF.

V and J are TRBV6-5 and TRBJ2-7, with D hard to call. Per germline, CDR1 MNHEY and CDR2 SVGAGI. The CDR3 is made up of 14 amino acids. Trimming removed 2 bases at V and 3 bases at J, with 11 bases between. The CDR3 nucleotides read TGTGCCAGCAGTTACGAGGAACCCATCTACGAGCAGTACTTC. This codes for CASSYEEPIYEQYF.